This T cell receptor (beta chain) was recovered during a study of OX40 agonist ivuxolimab in advanced cancers. The CDR3 contains 13 residues. The germline V and J ends were trimmed by 5 bases and 4 bases, with 9 bases remaining between them. Per the germline V gene, CDR1 is PRHDT and CDR2 is FYEKMQ (reference sequence). Sequencing used immunoSEQ multiplex PCR; TCRdb keeps in-frame clones, though not all of them. The sample shows roughly 100,000 clones, 85% to 90% of them seen only once. This chain connects TRBV13 to TRBJ2-1; tentatively, D is TRBD1 (6 bases). The TCR comes from an adult with an advanced solid tumor such as melanoma, head and neck, liver or kidney cancer. This specimen was CD4+ or CD8+ T cells sorted from blood, taken in a trial of the OX40 agonist ivuxolimab. The CDR3 DNA sequence: TGTGCCAGCAGCCCCGACAGGTACAATGAGCAGTTCTTC. It encodes CASSPDRYNEQFF.